These 9 T cell receptor beta chains were sequenced from one sample in a study of T cell changes during pregnancy in multiple sclerosis. The table came from immunoSEQ multiplex PCR; TCRdb's copy has only in-frame clones and leaves some out. Counted here are under 60,000 clones, over 80% occurring once; the ten biggest clones make up 0.64%. Sequencing was performed on CD4+ T cells from peripheral blood mononuclear cells, taken after pregnancy. The receptors stem from a female donor with multiple sclerosis, enrolled in a pregnancy study.

This clone was recorded a few times. The genes are TRBV4-1 and TRBJ1-2; tentatively, D is TRBD1 (5 bases). The CDR3 is 14 amino acids. The V gene's germline CDR1 is MGHRA and CDR2 YSYEKL. V lost 8 bases to trimming and J lost 1 base, with 14 bases between them. The CDR3 spells CASGGVGVNYGYTF. CDR3 sequence (DNA): TGCGCCAGCGGAGGGGTTGGAGTTAACTATGGCTACACCTTC.

The chain joins TRBV4-3 to TRBJ1-5; D ambiguous. Between the trimmed V and J ends, which lost 0 bases and 7 bases, there was a span of 10 bases. CDR3 length equals 14 residues. CDR1 is LGHNA and CDR2 is YSLEER in the germline V gene. CDR3 DNA sequence: TGCGCCAGCAGCCAAGATTCGGGCGGGCAGCCCCAGCATTTT. Its translation: CASSQDSGGQPQHF.

The chain couples TRBV19 to TRBJ1-1; tentative D call: TRBD1 (6 bases). V lost 8 bases and J lost 3, with 22 bases in between. This CDR3 is 16 amino acids long. CDR1 and CDR2 from the germline V gene are LNHDA and SQIVND (reference sequence). The CDR3 spells CASPRLSGDRDTEAFF. The CDR3 nucleotides are TGTGCCAGTCCTAGGTTGTCAGGGGATAGGGACACTGAAGCTTTCTTT. The full variable domain, completed using reference TRBV19 and TRBJ1-1, is DGGITQSPKYLFRKEGQNVTLSCEQNLNHDAMYWYRQDPGQGLRLIYYSQIVNDFQKGDIAEGYSVSREKKESFPLTVTSAQKNPTAFYLCASPRLSGDRDTEAFFGQGTRLTVV.

The chain carries TRBV2 and TRBJ1-2; a possible D gene is TRBD1 (6 bases). Trimming left V 2 bases short and J 5 bases short, with 15 bases between. CDR1 and CDR2 from the germline V gene are SNHLY and FYNNEI. CDR3 length: 15 amino acids. The CDR3 loop is CASSESATGMYGYTF. The CDR3 DNA follows: TGTGCCAGCAGTGAATCGGCCACAGGGATGTATGGCTACACCTTC.

This clone was observed once. V and J are TRBV5-5 and TRBJ2-5; 7 nucleotides align to TRBD1. The V gene's germline CDR1 is SGHKS and CDR2 YYEKEE (reference sequence). V was pared by 4 bases and J by 0 bases, with 3 bases of the junction left unmatched. The CDR3 is 14 residues long. CDR3 sequence reads: CASSLDRDQETQYF. The DNA of the CDR3 is TGTGCCAGCAGCCTAGACAGGGACCAAGAGACCCAGTACTTC.

This chain links TRBV19 with TRBJ1-4, with D perhaps matching TRBD1 (6 bases). CDR1 is LNHDA, CDR2 SQIVND, per germline (reference sequence). The CDR3 has 15 residues. V lost 6 bases to trimming and J lost 2 bases, with 13 bases between them. CDR3 bases: TGTGCCAGTAGCCCAACAGGGCACACTAATGAAAAACTGTTTTTT. It specifies CASSPTGHTNEKLFF.

This clone occurred once. The chain carries TRBV19 and TRBJ1-6, with 11 bases that match TRBD1. Germline CDR1 reads LNHDA; CDR2 reads SQIVND (reference sequence). This CDR3 has 17 amino acids. Trimming removed 5 bases from V and 6 bases from J; junction bases left unmatched: 9. CDR3 region: CASSSRTGGVGNSPLHF. For the CDR3, the DNA is TGTGCCAGTAGTTCGCGGACAGGGGGCGTCGGTAATTCACCCCTCCACTTT.

This clone was seen more than once but under ten times. The rearrangement links TRBV5-1 to TRBJ2-7; 11 bases agree with TRBD1. Germline V gene lookup returns CDR1 SGHRS and CDR2 YFSETQ. The ends lost 5 bases at V and 2 bases at J; junction bases unmatched: 3. The CDR3 loop spans 14 amino acids. The CDR3 here is CASSGTGGTYEQYF. The CDR3 DNA reads as TGCGCCAGCAGTGGGACAGGGGGGACCTACGAGCAGTACTTC.

The chain links TRBV4-3 to TRBJ2-6; D gene uncertain. The germline V gene encodes CDR1 LGHNA and CDR2 YSLEER. The CDR3 loop spans 14 amino acids. V was cut by 3 bases and J by 2 bases, with 5 bases left in between. CDR3 DNA sequence: TGCGCCAGCAGCCAGAAGCCTGGGGCCAACGTCCTGACTTTC. It is translated as CASSQKPGANVLTF.